The 5 T cell receptor beta chains below all came from one sample that was sequenced in a study of T cell responses to AZD1222 COVID-19 vaccine. Data came from immunoSEQ multiplex PCR; TCRdb stores just in-frame clones and leaves some out. The sample records over 110,000 clones, 90% being singletons. Sequenced material: peripheral blood, taken 28 days after the second AZD1222 dose. These receptors were collected from an adult who received the AZD1222 COVID-19 vaccine.

The rearrangement links TRBV19 to TRBJ1-5; D unresolved. This CDR3 comprises 15 residues. Trimming pared 5 bases from V and 2 bases from J, leaving 13 bases between. Germline CDR1 reads LNHDA; CDR2 reads SQIVND (reference sequence). The CDR3 loop reads CASSGQESGNQPQHF. CDR3 DNA sequence: TGTGCCAGTAGTGGGCAGGAGTCGGGCAATCAGCCCCAGCATTTT.

This CDR3 reads CASSLYGRTYNEQFF. The CDR3 coding sequence is TGCGCCAGCAGCTTGTACGGCCGAACCTACAATGAGCAGTTCTTC. The J gene is TRBJ2-1, the V gene TRBV5-1; no definite D call. V shed 1 base and J shed 2 bases, with 10 bases lying between them. Germline CDR1 and CDR2: SGHRS and YFSETQ. The CDR3 has 15 amino acids. The complete variable domain, with remaining parts taken from reference TRBV5-1 and TRBJ2-1, reads KAGVTQTPRYLIKTRGQQVTLSCSPISGHRSVSWYQQTPGQGLQFLFEYFSETQRNKGNFPGRFSGRQFSNSRSEMNVSTLELGDSALYLCASSLYGRTYNEQFFGPGTRLTVL.

This chain connects TRBV19 to TRBJ1-5, with D possibly matching TRBD1 (6 bases). The CDR3 is 17 residues long. V shed 5 bases and J shed 3 bases, with 20 bases lying between them. In germline, CDR1 is LNHDA, CDR2 SQIVND (reference sequence). The CDR3 here is CASSDEAGQGINQPQHF. The DNA of the CDR3 is TGTGCCAGTAGTGACGAAGCCGGGCAGGGGATCAATCAGCCCCAGCATTTT.

V gene TRBV2 combines with J gene TRBJ2-7, with 12 positions matching TRBD2. Germline assignment: CDR1 SNHLY and CDR2 FYNNEI. The CDR3 runs to 16 residues. V shed 0 bases and J 7 bases; nucleotides not matched to a gene: 7. The CDR3 DNA sequence: TGTGCCAGCAGTGAAGCTAGGACTAGCGGGAAAAAAGAGCAGTACTTC. Translation gives CASSEARTSGKKEQYF. The entire variable domain, with the rest obtained from reference TRBV2 and TRBJ2-7, is as follows: EPEVTQTPSHQVTQMGQEVILRCVPISNHLYFYWYRQILGQKVEFLVSFYNNEISEKSEIFDDQFSVERPDGSNFTLKIRSTKLEDSAMYFCASSEARTSGKKEQYFGPGTRLTVT.

The chain employs TRBV28 and TRBJ1-4; weak D call: TRBD1 (6 bases). With 7 bases removed from V and 9 bases from J, the gap between germline ends came to 18 bases. The CDR3 contains 14 residues. Germline values: CDR1 MDHEN, CDR2 SYDVKM. The CDR3 here is CASNPNREVKKLFF. The CDR3 DNA is TGTGCCAGCAACCCAAACAGGGAAGTGAAAAAACTGTTTTTT.